The 14 T cell receptor beta chains below all came from one sample that was sequenced in a study of vaccination effects on CD4 cells after COVID-19. Antigens for these TCRs are unknown. The repertoire was sequenced with immunoSEQ multiplex PCR; TCRdb's copy has only in-frame clones and lacks some. The sample shows more than 12,000 clones, about 74% of them seen only once. In the ViraFEST assay, antigen-specific CD4+ clonotypes were identified by expansion after peptide-pool stimulation. Subsequent to less than twelve days of culture, CD4+ T cells were isolated. Two doses of either BNT162b2 or mRNA-1273 were given to each participant. Sequencing was performed on CD4+ T cells from PBMCs cultured with HCoV-NL63 spike peptides, taken after COVID-19 vaccination. The source of these receptors is a human donor who received a COVID-19 vaccine.

The gene calls are TRBV7-2 and TRBJ1-1; 12 bases fit TRBD1. CDR1 and CDR2 (germline): SGHTA, FQGNSA. The CDR3 runs 14 residues. V was clipped by 2 bases and J by 11 bases; unmatched bases: 6. Here the CDR3 DNA reads TGTGCCAGCAGCTTACAGGGACAGGGGGCGCAGGCTTTCTTT. This encodes CASSLQGQGAQAFF.

The table lists this clone with a few counts. This sequence joins TRBV5-4 and TRBJ2-7, with 10 bases aligning to TRBD1. The CDR3 is 15 residues long. Germline CDR1 and CDR2: SGHNT and YYREEE (reference sequence). Unmatched junction bases numbered 7, after V lost 4 bases and J lost 3 bases. The CDR3 nucleotides read TGTGCCAGCAGCCAGGGACAGGGGCGATTCTACGAGCAGTACTTC. Encoded protein: CASSQGQGRFYEQYF.

The chain links TRBV11-2 to TRBJ2-7; possible D gene TRBD1, 6 bases. CDR1 and CDR2 (germline): SGHAT, FQNNGV. The V and J ends lost 5 bases and 0 bases respectively, with 17 bases between them. This CDR3 has 16 residues. The CDR3 region has the DNA TGTGCCAGCAGCAGATACCGGACAGCTGGCTCCTACGAGCAGTACTTC. The encoded protein is CASSRYRTAGSYEQYF.

V usage is TRBV5-6 and J usage is TRBJ2-7, with 7 bases aligning to TRBD2. This CDR3 has 14 residues. Germline assignment: CDR1 SGHDT and CDR2 YYEEEE. V was clipped by 4 bases and J by 2 bases; unmatched bases: 6. CDR3 nucleotides: TGTGCCAGCAGCATCCCCGGGACTACCTACGAGCAGTACTTC. Translating gives CASSIPGTTYEQYF.

CDR3 sequence reads: CASSSGGETEAFF. The CDR3 nucleotides read TGCGCCAGCAGCTCGGGGGGGGAAACTGAAGCTTTCTTT. The chain recombines TRBV5-1 with TRBJ1-1; a possible D gene is TRBD1 (5 bases). This CDR3 comprises 13 residues. V was pared by 3 bases and J by 5 bases, with 11 bases between. The germline CDR1 and CDR2 sequences are SGHRS and YFSETQ.

V and J are TRBV27 and TRBJ2-3; 11 bases are a match to TRBD2. Germline trimming cut 1 base from V and 10 bases from J; bases unmatched to any gene: 13. The CDR3 has 17 amino acids. Looked up from germline, CDR1 is MNHEY and CDR2 is SMNVEV (reference sequence). CDR3 region: CASSLWPSGRPSNAQYF. The CDR3 DNA reads as TGTGCCAGCAGTTTATGGCCTAGCGGGAGGCCCTCTAATGCGCAGTATTTT.

This clone has just a few counts. The chain carries TRBV2 and TRBJ2-3, with a tentative D call TRBD1 (6 bases). Germline assignment: CDR1 SNHLY and CDR2 FYNNEI. V lost 6 bases and J lost 1, with 14 bases in between. The CDR3 loop spans 15 amino acids. The CDR3 sequence: CASRPLQGGTDTQYF. DNA for the CDR3: TGTGCCAGCAGGCCCTTACAGGGAGGCACAGATACGCAGTATTTT.

The chain joins TRBV9 to TRBJ1-2; the D gene is possibly TRBD1 (6 bases). Trimming stripped 4 bases from V and 8 bases from J, with 15 bases between. This CDR3 is built from 13 residues. Germline lookup yields CDR1 SGDLS and CDR2 YYNGEE. CDR3 amino acids: CASSPDRGYGYTF. The CDR3 DNA reads as TGTGCCAGCAGCCCGGACAGAGGGTACGGCTACACCTTC.

The rearrangement uses TRBV5-8 and TRBJ2-1; D call uncertain. This CDR3 has 14 residues. Germline CDR1 is SGHTS and CDR2 is YDEGEE. V was shortened by 4 bases and J by 4 bases, with 12 bases between the two germline ends. DNA of the CDR3: TGTGCCAGCAGCAGGGTTGCTAAATACAATGAGCAGTTCTTC. This sequence encodes CASSRVAKYNEQFF. Variable domain in full (rest from reference TRBV5-8 and TRBJ2-1): EAGVTQSPTHLIKTRGQQATLRCSPISGHTSVYWYQQALGLGLQFLLWYDEGEERNRGNFPPRFSGRQFPNYSSELNVNALELEDSALYLCASSRVAKYNEQFFGPGTRLTVL.

The genes are TRBV28 and TRBJ2-1; tentatively, D is TRBD2 (6 bases). The V gene lost 2 bases and the J gene lost 9 bases, with 14 bases spanning the gap. CDR1 is MDHEN, CDR2 SYDVKM, per germline. The CDR3 runs to 14 residues. The CDR3 region has the DNA TGTGCCAGCAGTTTACCGGGGACTGCTACTGAGCAGTTCTTC. Its protein product is CASSLPGTATEQFF.

This clone has just one count. V and J are TRBV18 and TRBJ2-3; 8 bases align to TRBD1. J lost 4 bases, V lost 4 bases, and 4 bases had no gene match. The CDR3 covers 14 residues. Germline CDR1 reads KGHSH; CDR2 reads LQKENI. The CDR3 nucleotides are TGTGCCAGCTCACGAGGACAGGGTGCAGATACGCAGTATTTT. Translation: CASSRGQGADTQYF.

J is TRBJ1-4 and V is TRBV15; D ambiguous. Germline V lookup: CDR1 LNHNV, CDR2 YYDKDF (reference sequence). The germline V and J ends were trimmed by 3 bases and 6 bases, with 11 bases remaining between them. This CDR3 is 14 amino acids long. CDR3 DNA: TGTGCCACCAGCAGGGGCACGGAGGATGAAAAACTGTTTTTT. It yields the protein CATSRGTEDEKLFF. The full variable domain, completed using reference TRBV15 and TRBJ1-4, is DAMVIQNPRYQVTQFGKPVTLSCSQTLNHNVMYWYQQKSSQAPKLLFHYYDKDFNNEADTPDNFQSRRPNTSFCFLDIRSPGLGDTAMYLCATSRGTEDEKLFFGSGTQLSVL.

V usage is TRBV19 and J usage is TRBJ2-5, with 7 bases that match TRBD1. There are 14 residues in the CDR3. Per the germline V gene, CDR1 is LNHDA and CDR2 is SQIVND (reference sequence). The V gene end was trimmed by 1 base and the J gene end by 7 bases; junction bases not matched to a gene: 6. The CDR3 DNA sequence: TGTGCCAGTAGTATAGGTGGGACAGCTTGGACCCAGTACTTC. It is translated as CASSIGGTAWTQYF.

This clone was seen a few times. The chain couples TRBV9 to TRBJ2-2; 8 nucleotides line up with TRBD1. V lost 4 bases, J lost 4 bases, and 6 bases stayed unmatched. The CDR3 totals 15 residues. Per the germline V gene, CDR1 is SGDLS and CDR2 is YYNGEE. The CDR3 spells CASSSATGATGELFF. The CDR3 nucleotides read TGTGCCAGCAGCTCAGCGACAGGGGCCACCGGGGAGCTGTTTTTT.